The TCR beta chain described here comes from a study of T cells in Graves' hyperthyroidism and ophthalmopathy. Study-wide findings and caveats: Ophthalmopathy cases were set apart from stable hyperthyroidism by a 13 V-J model.

No ophthalmopathy progression within 18 months constituted stable Graves' hyperthyroidism. With a duration under 2 months, the hyperthyroidism was newly diagnosed in patients aged 18 to 65. Not enrolled were patients with uncontrolled infection, other autoimmune disease, pregnancy or lactation. TCR beta CDR3 regions were amplified from RNA transcripts. The HTBI primer set was used in a first-round RT-PCR of the TCR CDR3. TCRdb re-called the multiplex PCR reads through MiXCR, storing one row per CDR3 protein. In the table there are about 610,000 distinct CDR3 sequences, about 45% of which are singletons. This clonotype was seen a single time. Antigen unknown. A much larger clone lies a single base off, so this may be a read error. Sequences were obtained from peripheral blood or thyroid tissue (not recorded which). The receptor was isolated from a woman between 18 and 29 years old with Graves' hyperthyroidism.

CDR3 loop: CASSVGARLNCEQYF. The DNA for the CDR3 is TGTGCCAGCAGCGTAGGAGCGCGTTTAAACTGCGAGCAGTACTTC. This chain joins TRBV9 and TRBJ2-7, with D unresolved. Germline V gives CDR1 SGDLS, CDR2 YYNGEE. V was cut by 0 bases and J by 6 bases, with 16 bases left in between. The CDR3 contains 15 residues.